The present TCR beta chain was sequenced within a study of CD8+ T cells in alopecia areata. In each case, RNA was isolated and then reverse transcribed into cDNA as the sequencing template. Sequencing used immunoSEQ multiplex PCR; TCRdb keeps in-frame clones, though not all of them. The sample consists of over 95,000 clones, around 45% of them appearing once. Germline values: CDR1 MGHDK, CDR2 SYGVNS. The V gene end was trimmed by 8 bases and the J gene end by 4 bases; junction bases not matched to a gene: 7. The CDR3 loop spans 13 amino acids. The TCR originated in a human donor with alopecia areata. The sample comprised CD4+ T cells sorted from blood. V gene TRBV25-1 combines with J gene TRBJ2-7; 8 bases line up with TRBD1. Here the CDR3 DNA reads TGTGCCAGCGCCGACAGGGGAAGGTACGAGCAGTACTTC. Translating gives CASADRGRYEQYF.